Following are 29 T cell receptor beta chains from one sample sequenced in a study of blood T cell repertoires in COVID-19. The repertoire was sequenced with immunoSEQ multiplex PCR; TCRdb's copy has only in-frame clones and lacks some. The sample has around 400,000 clones; roughly four fifths are singletons. The sample consisted of PBMCs or T cells enriched from blood (not recorded which). The receptor set was obtained from a woman between 45 and 60 years old who had recovered from COVID-19.

The sample holds one count of this clone. The chain carries TRBV4-2 and TRBJ2-2, with TRBD1 matching over 7 bases. The CDR3 has 17 amino acids. V was pared by 0 bases and J by 2 bases, with 6 bases of the junction left unmatched. Germline CDR1 is LGHNA and CDR2 is YNFKEQ. The CDR3 here is CASSQDPGQLNTGELFF. The CDR3 nucleotides read TGTGCCAGCAGCCAAGATCCGGGACAGCTAAACACCGGGGAGCTGTTTTTT.

V gene TRBV3-1 (or the pseudogene TRBV3-2) combines with J gene TRBJ1-1; TRBD1 matches at 7 bases. From germline, CDR1 is LGHDT and CDR2 YNNKEL (reference sequence). CDR3 length: 15 residues. J was trimmed by 5 bases and V by 0 bases; bases with no gene match: 6. The CDR3: CASSQDRGLGTEAFF. The DNA of the CDR3 is TGTGCCAGCAGCCAAGACAGGGGGTTGGGGACTGAAGCTTTCTTT.

The chain uses TRBV5-1 and TRBJ1-2; 7 nucleotides agree with TRBD1. Germline V CDR1 and CDR2: SGHRS, YFSETQ. J lost 2 bases, V lost 3 bases, and 4 bases had no gene match. The CDR3 runs 14 residues. CDR3 coding DNA: TGCGCCAGCAGCTCTCCGACAGGGAACTATGGCTACACCTTC. Residues: CASSSPTGNYGYTF.

CDR3 residues: CASSRGQGRYGYTF. The CDR3 DNA reads TGCGCCAGCAGCCGCGGACAGGGTCGCTATGGCTACACCTTC. The rearrangement joins TRBV4-3 to TRBJ1-2, with 8 bases fitting TRBD1. CDR1 and CDR2 (germline): LGHNA, YSLEER. Trimming at V came to 4 bases and at J to 4 bases, leaving 5 bases not matched to a gene. The CDR3 runs 14 residues.

This clone was seen a single time. This chain uses TRBV2 with TRBJ1-5, with 8 bases fitting TRBD1. Looked up from germline, CDR1 is SNHLY and CDR2 is FYNNEI. This CDR3 spans 13 amino acids. V lost 8 bases to trimming and J lost 3 bases; unmatched junction nucleotides: 3. The CDR3 here is CASWTGTNQPQHF. The DNA for the CDR3 is TGTGCCAGCTGGACAGGGACCAATCAGCCCCAGCATTTT.

The CDR3 DNA sequence: TGTGCCAGCAGCTTGCCGGGACAGGGGGATTTATACGAGCAGTACTTC. It translates to CASSLPGQGDLYEQYF. The V call is TRBV7-9, the J call TRBJ2-7, with 11 bases lining up with TRBD1. This CDR3 region has 16 residues. Germline-derived CDR1 and CDR2 are SEHNR and FQNEAQ (reference sequence). V was clipped by 3 bases and J by 4 bases; unmatched bases: 8.

The rearrangement joins TRBV19 to TRBJ1-2; a possible D gene is TRBD1 (6 bases). CDR1 is LNHDA and CDR2 is SQIVND in the germline V gene (reference sequence). V was trimmed by 3 bases and J by 6 bases, leaving 11 bases between them. The CDR3 length is 13 residues. CDR3 nucleotides: TGTGCCAGTAGTATCCAGGGGTTCGATGGCTACACCTTC. Protein: CASSIQGFDGYTF. Full variable domain (missing parts from reference TRBV19 and TRBJ1-2): DGGITQSPKYLFRKEGQNVTLSCEQNLNHDAMYWYRQDPGQGLRLIYYSQIVNDFQKGDIAEGYSVSREKKESFPLTVTSAQKNPTAFYLCASSIQGFDGYTFGSGTRLTVV.

J is TRBJ2-7 and V is TRBV3-1 (or the pseudogene TRBV3-2), with D perhaps TRBD1 (6 bases). V gave up 2 bases and J gave up 0 bases, with 17 bases separating them. Germline assignment: CDR1 LGHDT and CDR2 YNNKEL (reference sequence). The CDR3 spans 17 residues. The CDR3 nucleotides are TGTGCCAGCAGCCAACCCATTTCCGGGACAATCTCCTACGAGCAGTACTTC. Translating it yields CASSQPISGTISYEQYF.

This clone was recorded a few times. This rearrangement joins TRBV19 to TRBJ1-5, with TRBD1 matching 7 bases. Germline CDR1 LNHDA, CDR2 SQIVND (reference sequence). This CDR3 spans 15 amino acids. Trimming cost V 6 bases and J 5 bases; bases outside gene matches: 10. The DNA of the CDR3 is TGTGCCAGTAGCCCTCGGGACAGTTTTTATCAGCCCCAGCATTTT. Its protein is CASSPRDSFYQPQHF.

V usage is TRBV7-3 and J usage is TRBJ1-2, with 9 bases lining up with TRBD1. Germline V CDR1 and CDR2: SGHTA, FQGTGA. The J segment lost 0 bases and the V segment lost 5 bases, leaving 4 bases of the junction unmatched. The CDR3 spans 15 residues. The CDR3 region has the DNA TGTGCCAGCAGCCGGGACAGGGCAACTAACTATGGCTACACCTTC. Protein sequence: CASSRDRATNYGYTF.

The genes are TRBV18 and TRBJ2-1, with 12 bases fitting TRBD2. From germline, CDR1 is KGHSH and CDR2 LQKENI. The V gene end was trimmed by 3 bases and the J gene end by 7 bases; junction bases not matched to a gene: 7. There are 16 residues in the CDR3. The CDR3 spells CASSPSVGLAGNEQFF. DNA for the CDR3: TGTGCCAGCTCACCCTCCGTAGGACTAGCGGGGAATGAGCAGTTCTTC.

The genes are TRBV3-1 (or the pseudogene TRBV3-2) and TRBJ2-2; 7 bases match TRBD1. The CDR3 has 17 residues. CDR1 and CDR2 from the germline V gene are LGHDT and YNNKEL (reference sequence). V shed 6 bases and J 0 bases; nucleotides not matched to a gene: 10. CDR3 in amino acids: CASRSTGTVTNTGELFF. The DNA for the CDR3 is TGTGCCAGCAGGAGCACCGGGACAGTGACGAACACCGGGGAGCTGTTTTTT.

The J gene is TRBJ1-4, the V gene TRBV30; 10 bases fit TRBD1. Per the germline V gene, CDR1 is GTSNPN and CDR2 is SVGIG (reference sequence). The CDR3 loop spans 13 amino acids. V was clipped by 4 bases and J by 8 bases; unmatched bases: 4. Here the CDR3 DNA reads TGTGCCTGGACTGGGACAGGGGCGGAAAAACTGTTTTTT. This translates into CAWTGTGAEKLFF.

This chain links TRBV6-4 with TRBJ2-7; TRBD2 aligns across 8 bases. Germline lookup yields CDR1 MRHNA and CDR2 SNTAGT. CDR3 size: 14 residues. Trimming at V came to 0 bases and at J to 7 bases, leaving 5 bases not matched to a gene. The CDR3 reads CASSDSAGVGEQYF. CDR3 DNA: TGTGCCAGCAGTGACTCAGCGGGAGTGGGGGAGCAGTACTTC.

A few counts support this clone. The junction and the germline gene differ at one end; a read error may be behind it. V gene TRBV15 combines with J gene TRBJ2-6; D is possibly TRBD1 (7 bases). CDR1 is LNHNV and CDR2 is YYDKDF in the germline V gene (reference sequence). This CDR3 comprises 16 residues. CDR3 protein: CATRRDREAGANVLTF. In DNA, the CDR3 is TGTGCCACCAGGAGAGACAGGGAGGCTGGGGCCAACGTCCTGACTTTC.

This clone was picked up one time. The chain uses TRBV29-1 and TRBJ1-1, with 9 bases aligning to TRBD1. V shed 3 bases and J 4 bases; nucleotides not matched to a gene: 3. Germline V gene lookup returns CDR1 SQVTM and CDR2 ANQGSEA. The CDR3 totals 13 residues. CDR3 region: CSVEGQGLTEAFF. CDR3 coding DNA: TGCAGCGTTGAGGGACAGGGCCTCACTGAAGCTTTCTTT.

J is TRBJ1-2 and V is TRBV29-1; D remains ambiguous. Trimming removed 4 bases at V and 7 bases at J, with 16 bases between. Germline-derived CDR1 and CDR2 are SQVTM and ANQGSEA. The CDR3 is made up of 13 amino acids. The CDR3 loop is CSVVSRRLSGYTF. Written as DNA, the CDR3 is TGCAGCGTTGTTTCGAGGAGGTTAAGTGGCTACACCTTC.

This sequence joins TRBV6-5 and TRBJ1-4; 9 nucleotides match TRBD1. With V trimmed by 6 bases and J by 7 bases, 9 bases remained unmatched. Per the germline V gene, CDR1 is MNHEY and CDR2 is SVGAGI. This CDR3 has 15 amino acids. In nucleotides, the CDR3 is TGTGCCAGCAGGAAACAGGGGGCGACCTTTGAAAAACTGTTTTTT. Translated, it gives CASRKQGATFEKLFF.

V is TRBV7-2 and J is TRBJ1-5; D unclear. CDR1 and CDR2 (germline): SGHTA, FQGNSA. This CDR3 region has 14 residues. V lost 6 bases and J 3 bases, leaving 12 bases between the germline ends. CDR3 in amino acids: CASSRQWPNQPQHF. The CDR3 DNA reads TGTGCCAGCAGTCGTCAGTGGCCCAATCAGCCCCAGCATTTT. The variable domain in full, completed from reference TRBV7-2 and TRBJ1-5, reads GAGVSQSPSNKVTEKGKDVELRCDPISGHTALYWYRQSLGQGLEFLIYFQGNSAPDKSGLPSDRFSAERTGGSVSTLTIQRTQQEDSAVYLCASSRQWPNQPQHFGDGTRLSIL.

This rearrangement joins TRBV6-5 to TRBJ1-2; D might be TRBD1 (6 bases). Per germline, CDR1 MNHEY and CDR2 SVGAGI. The V gene lost 2 bases and the J gene lost 3 bases, with 7 bases spanning the gap. The CDR3 is 13 amino acids. The CDR3 sequence is CASSYAGDYGYTF. As DNA, the CDR3 is TGTGCCAGCAGTTACGCAGGGGACTATGGCTACACCTTC.

The chain links TRBV4-1 to TRBJ2-7; D gene unclear. Germline V lookup: CDR1 MGHRA, CDR2 YSYEKL. Trimming removed 5 bases at V and 2 bases at J, with 16 bases between. The CDR3 totals 15 residues. CDR3 sequence (DNA): TGCGCCAGCAGCGCACAAGACTTGCCAGCCTACGAGCAGTACTTC. It is translated as CASSAQDLPAYEQYF.

CDR3 DNA: TGTGCCAGCAGCGTAGGGGGAGAAAGCTACGAGCAGTACTTC. This encodes CASSVGGESYEQYF. J is TRBJ2-7 and V is TRBV9, with a weak D call TRBD2 (5 bases). The CDR3 runs 14 residues. Germline V gene lookup returns CDR1 SGDLS and CDR2 YYNGEE. Trimming removed 0 bases from V and 3 bases from J, with 10 bases in between.

The sample holds a few counts of this clone. The genes are TRBV11-2 and TRBJ1-5; D gene unclear. This CDR3 is 15 amino acids long. Trimming stripped 1 base from V and 3 bases from J, with 10 bases between. Germline CDR1 reads SGHAT; CDR2 reads FQNNGV. This CDR3 reads CASSLGGGNNQPQHF. Here the CDR3 DNA reads TGTGCCAGCAGCTTAGGAGGCGGAAACAATCAGCCCCAGCATTTT.

The genes are TRBV9 and TRBJ2-7; TRBD1 matches at 9 bases. CDR1 and CDR2 from the germline V gene are SGDLS and YYNGEE. After removal of 3 bases from V and 3 bases from J, the junction contained 7 bases not matched to a gene. The CDR3 length is 15 residues. In DNA form, the CDR3 reads TGTGCCAGCAGCGCAACCCCGGGACAGGGCTACGAGCAGTACTTC. Protein product: CASSATPGQGYEQYF. The whole variable domain, remainder taken from reference TRBV9 and TRBJ2-7, is DSGVTQTPKHLITATGQRVTLRCSPRSGDLSVYWYQQSLDQGLQFLIQYYNGEERAKGNILERFSAQQFPDLHSELNLSSLELGDSALYFCASSATPGQGYEQYFGPGTRLTVT.

This chain joins TRBV30 and TRBJ2-1; possible D gene TRBD2, 6 bases. The ends were cut back, 3 bases at V and 6 bases at J, with 15 bases in the middle. This CDR3 spans 14 amino acids. Germline CDR1 reads GTSNPN; CDR2 reads SVGIG (reference sequence). As DNA, the CDR3 is TGTGCCTGGAGCTTTGGTGGAGGGTCCAATGAGCAGTTCTTC. Translated: CAWSFGGGSNEQFF.

This chain links TRBV7-8 with TRBJ1-1; 9 bases match TRBD1. This CDR3 has 15 residues. The J segment lost 1 base and the V segment lost 2 bases, leaving 2 bases of the junction unmatched. Germline CDR1 and CDR2: SGHVS and FQNEAQ. For the CDR3, the DNA is TGTGCCAGCAGCTTACGACAGGGGGGGAACACTGAAGCTTTCTTT. It encodes CASSLRQGGNTEAFF.

The rearrangement links TRBV11-2 to TRBJ2-1, with D unclear. The V end lost 0 bases, the J end lost 5 bases, and 8 bases lay between the germline ends. This CDR3 is built from 14 residues. Germline V gene data show CDR1 as SGHAT and CDR2 as FQNNGV. The CDR3 region has the DNA TGTGCCAGCAGCTTAGACGGCGGAAACAATGAGCAGTTCTTC. It specifies CASSLDGGNNEQFF.

The chain has TRBV6-2 or TRBV6-3 and TRBJ1-2; 7 bases line up with TRBD1. Trimming took 5 bases from V and 3 from J; bases not matched to a gene: 6. The germline gives CDR1 MNHEY, CDR2 SVGEGT. The CDR3 length is 14 residues. The CDR3 DNA is TGTGCCAGCAGTGACAGGGAGGCGTACTATGGCTACACCTTC. Encoded protein: CASSDREAYYGYTF.

V gene TRBV5-1 combines with J gene TRBJ1-2, with D possibly matching TRBD1 (6 bases). Trimming removed 5 bases from V and 5 bases from J, with 19 bases in between. Looked up from germline, CDR1 is SGHRS and CDR2 is YFSETQ. CDR3 length: 15 residues. CDR3 nucleotide sequence: TGCGCCAGCAGAAACGATACAGGGTTTAAATATGGCTACACCTTC. Its protein is CASRNDTGFKYGYTF. Combining the CDR3 with reference TRBV5-1 and TRBJ1-2 gives the whole variable domain KAGVTQTPRYLIKTRGQQVTLSCSPISGHRSVSWYQQTPGQGLQFLFEYFSETQRNKGNFPGRFSGRQFSNSRSEMNVSTLELGDSALYLCASRNDTGFKYGYTFGSGTRLTVV.